The rows below give T cell receptor beta chains drawn from one sample of a study of blood T cell repertoires in COVID-19. This table comes from immunoSEQ multiplex PCR, and its TCRdb copy is limited to in-frame clones, with some not included. The sample holds 150,000 to 200,000 clones, over 80% seen once. Material: PBMCs or T cells enriched from blood (not recorded which). The receptors shown here come from a woman aged 60-75 years who had recovered from COVID-19. The CDR3 runs from the conserved cysteine through the conserved F or W. Each record gives: clone size, D gene, J gene, V gene, CDR3 DNA, CDR3 protein. A D gene is named only where the DNA matches it firmly. Only some rows state a clone size, as once, few, many or a class for expanded clones.

-	-	TRBJ2-3	TRBV18	TGTGCCAGCTCACCACCTTTTGGGACTTATTCCTTAGATACGCAGTATTTT	CASSPPFGTYSLDTQYF
-	TRBD1	TRBJ2-5	TRBV24-1	TGTGCCACCGGGACAAGACAGGGCGCAATAGAGACCCAGTACTTC	CATGTRQGAIETQYF
-	TRBD1	TRBJ1-4	TRBV7-3	TGTGCCAGCAGCGTGGGACAGGGTGAAAAACTGTTTTTT	CASSVGQGEKLFF
-	TRBD2	TRBJ2-1	TRBV28	TGTGCCAGCAGTCCCCTCCCAGGGACTAGCGGAATCAGCTCCTACAATGAGCAGTTCTTC	CASSPLPGTSGISSYNEQFF
-	-	TRBJ2-2	TRBV5-1	TGCGCCAGCAGCTCAGAGGGAAACGGGGAGCTGTTTTTT	CASSSEGNGELFF
few	-	TRBJ2-7	TRBV20-1	TGCAGTGTACTCCTCTCCTACGAGCAGTACTTC	CSVLLSYEQYF
-	TRBD1	TRBJ2-7	TRBV6-5	TGTGCCAGCAGTCTCGGGACAGGGTCATTGGAGCAGTACTTC	CASSLGTGSLEQYF
-	TRBD1	TRBJ1-5	TRBV19	TGTGCCAGTAGTTCAAACAGGGGGGAACGCAATCAGCCCCAGCATTTT	CASSSNRGERNQPQHF
-	-	TRBJ1-6	TRBV10-3	TGTGCCATCAGCTTTGACAGGACTGGCTCACCCCTCCACTTT	CAISFDRTGSPLHF
-	-	TRBJ2-1	TRBV11-2	TGTGCCAGCAGCTTGAGGTATGAGCAGTTCTTC	CASSLRYEQFF